This TCR beta chain was sequenced in a study of T cells in Graves' hyperthyroidism and ophthalmopathy (dated by TCRdb to the late 2010s). For the study in its entirety: Peripheral blood was sampled at the time of initial diagnosis, prior to any treatment. For training and testing, the 80 to 100 patients in the discovery cohort were randomly divided in a 7:3 ratio. Thyroid tissue and blood T-cell repertoires from six Graves' hyperthyroidism patients were also compared in the study. According to the paper, TCR Vbeta CDR3 sequencing was carried out on 135 peripheral blood samples, which came from 40 to 45 ophthalmopathy, 80 or so hyperthyroidism and roughly 17 progressor patients. To identify TCR V-J signatures that set the groups apart, the researchers used a discovery cohort of approximately 98 patients, made up of 40 to 45 with Graves' ophthalmopathy and around 58 with stable Graves' hyperthyroidism. After blood sampling, hyperthyroidism patients were treated with methimazole at a starting dose of 30 mg daily, and ophthalmopathy patients were treated with high-dose intravenous methylprednisolone. An independent validation cohort of under 20 hyperthyroidism patients and roughly 16 patients who later progressed to ophthalmopathy tested prospective prediction of ophthalmopathy.

Regarding this clonotype: Its antigen is not yet known. The input lacks base qualities; no much larger clone sits a single base away.

Ophthalmopathy patients had moderately to severely active disease, Clinical Activity Score of at least 3, NOSPECS grade of at least 4, and duration under 3 months. The study excluded patients with uncontrolled infections, other autoimmune diseases, pregnancy or lactation. Diagnoses relied on clinical symptoms, serum thyroxine and TRAb, thyroid ultrasound and orbital computed tomography. PBMCs were isolated from more than 8 ml of fresh peripheral blood by Ficoll-Paque density gradient centrifugation. Total RNA was extracted with Trizol reagent, and quality was checked on an Agilent 2100 Bioanalyzer. TCR beta CDR3 regions were amplified from RNA transcripts. For the first round of RT-PCR on the TCR CDR3, the HTBI primer set was used together with the Qiagen OneStep RT-PCR kit. A second multiplex PCR round built the libraries, followed by size selection and purification. Sequencing of the libraries was done on an Illumina HiSeq2000 using paired-end 100 bp reads. In the original analysis: SOAPnuke was used to process the raw data, with reads discarded if the reads contained adapters or uncalled bases, had a mean Phred below 15, or lacked an exact constant-primer or identifier match. High-quality paired reads were merged using COPE v1.2.5, and each unique nucleotide sequence was defined as a clonotype. MiTCR v1.1 was used to align the clonotypes against IMGT TRBV, TRBD and TRBJ reference segments. Analysis was restricted to V-J combinations with a frequency above 0.0001, which covered about 99% of repertoires. A TCS score was defined as the ratio between F50 (clonal expansion) and ExV (chaos), using BLOSUM62-based TCRdist between CDR3 peptides within each V-J. Welch's t-statistics and random forest reduced several hundred V-J features to 13, which were used in a naive Bayes classifier (R e1071). The similarity between thyroid and blood repertoires was quantified using the Morisita-Horn index. TCRdb trimmed the raw reads at Q25, called clones with MiXCR and kept productive beta chains. Identical CDR3 proteins give one entry, which carries the most common genes and DNA. TCRdb, not the original authors, processed these V and J calls. This sample gives about 610,000 distinct CDR3 sequences in total; about 15% of them show up just once. Clones ranked in the top ten supply around 4.5% of the sample.

What the research found in general, with its limitations: A model built on a 13 V-J signature distinguished ophthalmopathy from stable hyperthyroidism, reaching around 90% sensitivity and about 81% specificity in cross-validation and 80%/75% in testing. In validation, progression to ophthalmopathy was predicted by the model with 65% to 71% sensitivity and roughly 72% specificity, a median of around 5.9 months before onset. No statistical method was used to set the sample size in advance, and investigators knew the group allocation. Most expanded thyroid clonotypes (frequency above 0.001) were also detected in blood, suggesting blood repertoires may reflect thyroid immune responses.

The V end gives up 1 base and the J end 2 bases, leaving 3 bases in the junction not matched to a gene. The CDR3, from cysteine to phenylalanine, totals 16 residues. Left in the record is the CDR3 DNA by itself, 48 bases read in frame from the first base. CDR1 SNHLY and CDR2 FYNNEI are derived from the germline V gene. The rearranged chain carries TRBV2 and TRBJ2-7; 12 nucleotides in the junction match TRBD2. The source of this sequence is a woman in her 40s with Graves' ophthalmopathy. The source material was blood. Read as DNA, the sequence is TGTGCCAGCAGTGAAGACCTAGCGGGAGGGCCCTACGAGCAGTACTTC. This yields the protein CASSEDLAGGPYEQYF.